This T cell receptor beta chain originates from a study of chemoradiotherapy in HPV16-positive cancers. Study-level points and caveats: Non-HPV-specific T cells did not expand in tumors during treatment, whereas candidate HPV-specific clones and E7-related motifs did.

Trimming removed 5 bases from V and 0 bases from J, with 11 bases in between. Germline V lookup: CDR1 SGHTA, CDR2 FQGNSA. The CDR3 contains 15 residues. This table comes from immunoSEQ multiplex PCR, and its TCRdb copy is limited to in-frame clones, with some not included. In the table there are about 12,000 clones, 60% to 85% of which are singletons. Samples were taken several times over chemoradiotherapy. Turning to this clone: Its antigen is unknown.

The source of this sequence is a human donor with HPV-associated anogenital cancer. The sample here was taken from a patient who underwent chemoradiotherapy. The genes are TRBV7-2 and TRBJ1-5; no clear D gene. As DNA, the CDR3 is TGTGCCAGCAGCCCCCAGCTCCATAGCAATCAGCCCCAGCATTTT. Encoded protein: CASSPQLHSNQPQHF. Based on the CDR3 plus reference TRBV7-2 and TRBJ1-5, the full variable domain is GAGVSQSPSNKVTEKGKDVELRCDPISGHTALYWYRQSLGQGLEFLIYFQGNSAPDKSGLPSDRFSAERTGGSVSTLTIQRTQQEDSAVYLCASSPQLHSNQPQHFGDGTRLSIL.